This T cell receptor beta chain is drawn from a study of T cell responses to AZD1222 COVID-19 vaccine. This clone was found once. The germline CDR1 and CDR2 sequences are LGHDT and YNNKEL (reference sequence). The germline V and J ends were trimmed by 1 base and 1 base, with 4 bases remaining between them. This CDR3 region has 13 residues. Profiled with immunoSEQ multiplex PCR; TCRdb holds only in-frame clones, not every one. There are roughly 120,000 clones in the sample; about 92% occur only once, and over 7.5% lies in the top ten. The sequenced sample was peripheral blood, obtained 28 days after the second AZD1222 dose. The source is an adult who received the AZD1222 COVID-19 vaccine. The genes are TRBV3-1 (or the pseudogene TRBV3-2) and TRBJ2-5; D is unclear. The CDR3 region has the DNA TGTGCCAGCAGCCAAGTCCTCCAAGAGACCCAGTACTTC. Its protein is CASSQVLQETQYF.